One sample yielded the 20 T cell receptor beta chains listed below, sequenced in a study of cytomegalovirus exposure and HLA in healthy donors. The primer mix had 60 Vbeta and 13 Jbeta primers. The assay was immunoSEQ multiplex PCR, and TCRdb's table has in-frame clones only and misses some. The sample lists around 180,000 clones; over 75% were seen once. Sequenced material: PBMCs. Receptor source: a woman between 45 and 65 years old in good health and CMV-seronegative.

The chain links TRBV9 to TRBJ2-3, with 8 bases lining up with TRBD2. The CDR3 totals 18 residues. Trimming took 4 bases from V and 3 from J; bases not matched to a gene: 16. The germline V gene encodes CDR1 SGDLS and CDR2 YYNGEE. In DNA form, the CDR3 reads TGTGCCAGCAGCCCAGCCGGCGGGGGGAGGCCGGGAACAGATACGCAGTATTTT. Encoded protein: CASSPAGGGRPGTDTQYF.

The chain combines TRBV7-2 with TRBJ1-2; D possibly corresponds to TRBD1 (5 bases). The germline CDR1 and CDR2 sequences are SGHTA and FQGNSA. This CDR3 spans 13 amino acids. Between the trimmed V and J ends, which lost 3 bases and 2 bases, there was a span of 7 bases. DNA of the CDR3: TGTGCCAGCAGCTTCCCAGGGAACTATGGCTACACCTTC. It specifies CASSFPGNYGYTF.

In its sample, this clone was seen a few times. The rearrangement links TRBV7-9 to TRBJ2-7; weak D call: TRBD1 (7 bases). V gave up 5 bases and J gave up 4 bases, with 15 bases separating them. CDR1 and CDR2 (germline): SEHNR, FQNEAQ (reference sequence). This CDR3 has 14 residues. This chain's CDR3 is CASSGQQGGYEQYF. DNA of the CDR3: TGTGCCAGCAGCGGACAGCAGGGGGGTTACGAGCAGTACTTC.

The V and J genes are TRBV7-9 and TRBJ1-1; possible D gene TRBD1, 5 bases. Germline-derived CDR1 and CDR2 are SEHNR and FQNEAQ (reference sequence). The CDR3 contains 13 residues. V dropped 7 bases and J dropped 11 bases, with 20 bases sitting between them. The CDR3 region is CASTLPPRDWAFF. The CDR3 region has the DNA TGTGCCAGCACCTTGCCACCGCGGGACTGGGCTTTCTTT.

The chain uses TRBV18 and TRBJ2-7; a possible D gene is TRBD1 (6 bases). Germline V gene sequence: CDR1 KGHSH, CDR2 LQKENI. The V end was cut by 3 bases, the J end by 6 bases, with 12 bases between. This CDR3 contains 13 residues. The CDR3 here is CASSPSDSREQYF. The DNA for the CDR3 is TGTGCCAGCTCACCTTCGGACAGCCGCGAGCAGTACTTC. The full variable domain, completed using reference TRBV18 and TRBJ2-7, is NAGVMQNPRHLVRRRGQEARLRCSPMKGHSHVYWYRQLPEEGLKFMVYLQKENIIDESGMPKERFSAEFPKEGPSILRIQQVVRGDSAAYFCASSPSDSREQYFGPGTRLTVT.

This chain uses TRBV5-6 with TRBJ2-1; D ambiguous. Trimming left V 7 bases short and J 1 base short, with 6 bases between. The germline gives CDR1 SGHDT, CDR2 YYEEEE. The CDR3 contains 12 residues. The DNA of the CDR3 is TGTGCCAGCGCGTTTTCCTACAATGAGCAGTTCTTC. It encodes CASAFSYNEQFF.

The chain recombines TRBV12-2 with TRBJ1-5; the table's D gene call, TRBD1, was not cross checked with the DNA. TRBV12-2 corresponds to a pseudogene. The CDR3 covers 19 residues. CDR3 bases: TGTGCAAGTCGCTTAGGAAGTACGGGACAGGGTTCTAGCAATCAGCCCCAGCATTTT. Protein: CASRLGSTGQGSSNQPQHF.

The chain links TRBV19 to TRBJ2-3, with 9 bases lining up with TRBD2. Germline values: CDR1 LNHDA, CDR2 SQIVND (reference sequence). The ends lost 3 bases at V and 2 bases at J; junction bases unmatched: 6. The CDR3 consists of 16 residues. CDR3 sequence (DNA): TGTGCCAGTAGTATGGCTAGCGGGGTGAACACAGATACGCAGTATTTT. Translating it yields CASSMASGVNTDTQYF. Variable domain in full (rest from reference TRBV19 and TRBJ2-3): DGGITQSPKYLFRKEGQNVTLSCEQNLNHDAMYWYRQDPGQGLRLIYYSQIVNDFQKGDIAEGYSVSREKKESFPLTVTSAQKNPTAFYLCASSMASGVNTDTQYFGPGTRLTVL.

V is TRBV28 and J is TRBJ1-4, with D possibly TRBD1 on 5 matching bases. V lost 3 bases to trimming and J lost 4 bases, with 12 bases between them. The CDR3 is made up of 15 amino acids. Per the germline V gene, CDR1 is MDHEN and CDR2 is SYDVKM. The CDR3 sequence: CASSLGGNSNEKLFF. For the CDR3, the DNA is TGTGCCAGCAGTTTGGGGGGGAACAGTAATGAAAAACTGTTTTTT.

As regards this clone: One end of the junction varies from germline; a read error may be responsible. The chain links TRBV28 to TRBJ2-5; D may be TRBD1 (7 bases). CDR3 length: 11 amino acids. The germline CDR1 and CDR2 sequences are MDHEN and SYDVKM. CDR3 region: CASSPQGRPDF. The CDR3 region has the DNA TGTGCCAGCAGCCCACAGGGGAGGCCAGACTTC.

V gene TRBV7-9 combines with J gene TRBJ2-5; a possible D gene is TRBD1 (5 bases). V lost 4 bases and J 5 bases, leaving 11 bases between the germline ends. The CDR3 consists of 13 residues. Germline CDR1 is SEHNR and CDR2 is FQNEAQ (reference sequence). The CDR3 spells CASSSQGQETQYF. The CDR3 region has the DNA TGTGCCAGCAGCTCTCAGGGTCAGGAGACCCAGTACTTC.

The chain recombines TRBV7-9 with TRBJ1-2; D might be TRBD1 (6 bases). CDR1 is SEHNR, CDR2 FQNEAQ, per germline (reference sequence). The CDR3 sequence is 15 residues long. V was pared by 5 bases and J by 4 bases, with 17 bases between. CDR3 region: CASSPTTGGSYGYTF. CDR3 bases: TGTGCCAGCAGCCCGACGACAGGTGGGAGCTATGGCTACACCTTC. The whole variable domain, filled in from reference TRBV7-9 and TRBJ1-2, reads DTGVSQNPRHKITKRGQNVTFRCDPISEHNRLYWYRQTLGQGPEFLTYFQNEAQLEKSRLLSDRFSAERPKGSFSTLEIQRTEQGDSAMYLCASSPTTGGSYGYTFGSGTRLTVV.

The rearrangement joins TRBV2 to TRBJ1-1, with TRBD1 matching 10 bases. The germline gives CDR1 SNHLY, CDR2 FYNNEI. J lost 2 bases, V lost 6 bases, and 6 bases had no gene match. The CDR3 is 15 amino acids. The CDR3 region is CASSRQGAINTEAFF. For the CDR3, the DNA is TGTGCCAGCAGCCGACAGGGGGCAATTAACACTGAAGCTTTCTTT.

V is TRBV18 and J is TRBJ2-5, with TRBD2 matching over 8 bases. CDR1 and CDR2 (germline): KGHSH, LQKENI. Trimming at V came to 2 bases and at J to 4 bases, leaving 9 bases not matched to a gene. The CDR3 consists of 16 residues. Here the CDR3 DNA reads TGTGCCAGCTCACCAATTCAGGGCCGGGAGGGAGAGACCCAGTACTTC. Translating gives CASSPIQGREGETQYF. The complete variable domain, with remaining parts taken from reference TRBV18 and TRBJ2-5, reads NAGVMQNPRHLVRRRGQEARLRCSPMKGHSHVYWYRQLPEEGLKFMVYLQKENIIDESGMPKERFSAEFPKEGPSILRIQQVVRGDSAAYFCASSPIQGREGETQYFGPGTRLLVL.

The chain employs TRBV30 and TRBJ2-7; TRBD1 agrees at 10 bases. The germline V gene encodes CDR1 GTSNPN and CDR2 SVGIG (reference sequence). The CDR3 loop spans 16 amino acids. Losses at the gene ends were 5 bases for V and 4 bases for J; bases not matched to a gene: 14. In DNA, the CDR3 is TGTGCCTGGTCGAACCCCGCCGGGACAGGGGTATACGAGCAGTACTTC. It codes for CAWSNPAGTGVYEQYF.

The rearrangement links TRBV29-1 to TRBJ1-1; D ambiguous. This CDR3 spans 12 amino acids. The V end was cut by 4 bases, the J end by 6 bases, with 12 bases between. The germline V gene has CDR1 SQVTM and CDR2 ANQGSEA. The CDR3, as DNA: TGCAGCGTTGGTTCGGGGAGGGCTGAAGCTTTCTTT. It translates to CSVGSGRAEAFF. Complete variable domain (other parts from reference TRBV29-1 and TRBJ1-1): SAVISQKPSRDICQRGTSLTIQCQVDSQVTMMFWYRQQPGQSLTLIATANQGSEATYESGFVIDKFPISRPNLTFSTLTVSNMSPEDSSIYLCSVGSGRAEAFFGQGTRLTVV.

V usage is TRBV5-8 and J usage is TRBJ1-1, with D perhaps matching TRBD1 (6 bases). With 0 bases removed from V and 6 bases from J, the gap between germline ends came to 15 bases. Germline loops: CDR1 SGHTS, CDR2 YDEGEE. This CDR3 has 15 amino acids. CDR3 protein: CASSLVAGDRSEAFF. CDR3 in DNA: TGTGCCAGCAGCTTGGTGGCAGGGGATCGATCTGAAGCTTTCTTT.

In nucleotides, the CDR3 is TGTGCCAGCAGAAACAGGGAACACTACGAGCAGTACTTC. It encodes CASRNREHYEQYF. The chain couples TRBV2 to TRBJ2-7, with a weak D call TRBD1 (6 bases). This CDR3 is built from 13 residues. Germline V CDR1 and CDR2: SNHLY, FYNNEI. Deletions cut 6 bases from V and 3 bases from J, with 12 bases between.

The chain is built from TRBV28 and TRBJ1-5; D gene ambiguous. The length of the CDR3 is 15 residues. V lost 5 bases to trimming and J lost 5 bases, with 16 bases between them. CDR1 and CDR2 (germline): MDHEN, SYDVKM. In DNA, the CDR3 is TGTGCCAGCAGTCGGTGGGGAGGTGGGGATCAGCCCCAGCATTTT. Its translation: CASSRWGGGDQPQHF.

The rearrangement joins TRBV15 to TRBJ2-5; no clear D. V lost 3 bases to trimming and J lost 5 bases, with 7 bases between them. Per the germline V gene, CDR1 is LNHNV and CDR2 is YYDKDF (reference sequence). This CDR3 has 12 residues. The CDR3 DNA follows: TGTGCCACCAGCAGTGTGGCCGAGACCCAGTACTTC. It yields the protein CATSSVAETQYF. Full variable domain (remainder filled in from reference TRBV15 and TRBJ2-5): DAMVIQNPRYQVTQFGKPVTLSCSQTLNHNVMYWYQQKSSQAPKLLFHYYDKDFNNEADTPDNFQSRRPNTSFCFLDIRSPGLGDTAMYLCATSSVAETQYFGPGTRLLVL.